Listed here are 9 T cell receptor beta chains from one sample, sequenced in a study of T cell repertoires in cytomegalovirus infection. TCRdb analysed the reads with MiXCR anew, one entry per CDR3 protein. This table has around 94,000 distinct CDR3 sequences, 16% appearing once. The sample consisted of PBMCs. These receptors were collected from a human donor in good health (CMV status not recorded). Some clones in this sample may be carry-over from other donors' samples.

The table lists this clonotype with a few counts. This chain connects TRBV5-6 to TRBJ2-3; possibly TRBD1 for D (5 bases). The germline V gene has CDR1 SGHDT and CDR2 YYEEEE. The V gene lost 3 bases and the J gene lost 1 base, with 15 bases spanning the gap. This CDR3 comprises 16 residues. The CDR3 reads CASSYLDARGTDTQYF. The DNA of the CDR3 is TGTGCCAGCAGCTACCTAGACGCCAGGGGCACAGATACGCAGTATTTT.

On this clonotype itself: Being one base from a much bigger clone, this may be a read error. The J gene is TRBJ2-2, the V gene TRBV27; 8 bases fit TRBD1. The germline V gene encodes CDR1 MNHEY and CDR2 SMNVEV (reference sequence). Trimming took 6 bases from V and 4 from J; bases not matched to a gene: 4. The CDR3 has 14 residues. Here the CDR3 reads CASRKTGVTGELFF. The CDR3 bases are TGTGCCAGCAGGAAGACAGGGGTCACCGGGGAGCTGTTTTTT.

This chain uses TRBV4-2 with TRBJ1-5; 9 nucleotides align to TRBD1. The germline gives CDR1 LGHNA, CDR2 YNFKEQ. This CDR3 region has 15 residues. Germline trimming cut 1 base from V and 7 bases from J; bases unmatched to any gene: 5. This chain's CDR3 is CASSQAEGTGQPQHF. The CDR3, as DNA: TGTGCCAGCAGCCAAGCTGAAGGGACAGGGCAGCCCCAGCATTTT.

This clonotype was counted at least ten times. The chain couples TRBV28 to TRBJ2-2, with no clear D. This CDR3 region has 17 residues. V was pared by 7 bases and J by 2 bases, with 20 bases between. Per the germline V gene, CDR1 is MDHEN and CDR2 is SYDVKM. The CDR3 nucleotides read TGTGCCAGCAAACCTTCGGCGACGGGCCCTAACACCGGGGAGCTGTTTTTT. Protein product: CASKPSATGPNTGELFF.

This clonotype showed up many times. This chain links TRBV7-9 with TRBJ1-5, with a possible D match to TRBD1 (6 bases). Trimming left V 1 base short and J 2 bases short, with 12 bases between. There are 16 residues in the CDR3. The germline V gene encodes CDR1 SEHNR and CDR2 FQNEAQ (reference sequence). The CDR3 here is CASSLGRGGGNQPQHF. CDR3 nucleotide sequence: TGTGCCAGCAGCTTAGGGAGAGGGGGTGGCAATCAGCCCCAGCATTTT.

By frequency in the sample, this clonotype is medium-sized (0.01 to 0.1%). The rearrangement joins TRBV7-2 to TRBJ1-2, with no clear D. V was clipped by 4 bases and J by 8 bases, with 20 bases between them. There are 15 residues in the CDR3. Per the germline V gene, CDR1 is SGHTA and CDR2 is FQGNSA. CDR3 sequence (DNA): TGTGCCAGCAGCTCCTTACGGCTTGGCGCAGGAGGCTACACCTTC. It is translated as CASSSLRLGAGGYTF.

This clonotype showed up many times. One junction end disagrees with the germline gene, perhaps due to a read error. J is TRBJ1-1 and V is TRBV29-1; perhaps TRBD1 as D (5 bases). The length of the CDR3 is 12 residues. The germline V gene has CDR1 SQVTM and CDR2 ANQGSEA. The CDR3 here is CSFDSRGTEAFF. The CDR3 nucleotides read TGCAGCTTTGACAGCCGAGGGACTGAAGCTTTCTTT.

This chain joins TRBV24-1 and TRBJ1-2, with D unresolved. Germline CDR1 is KGHDR and CDR2 is SFDVKD. V was clipped by 4 bases and J by 8 bases, with 13 bases between them. CDR3 length: 13 amino acids. The CDR3 DNA is TGTGCCACCAGTGACCAAGGAGGGAGCGGCTACACCTTC. Residues: CATSDQGGSGYTF.

This clonotype was seen more than once but under ten times. The V gene is TRBV19, the J gene TRBJ1-2; 9 nucleotides agree with TRBD1. There are 14 residues in the CDR3. Germline-derived CDR1 and CDR2 are LNHDA and SQIVND (reference sequence). Germline trimming cut 7 bases from V and 7 bases from J; bases unmatched to any gene: 10. CDR3 nucleotide sequence: TGTGCCAGTACCCAAACCGGGACAGGGTTTGGCTACACCTTC. Residues: CASTQTGTGFGYTF.